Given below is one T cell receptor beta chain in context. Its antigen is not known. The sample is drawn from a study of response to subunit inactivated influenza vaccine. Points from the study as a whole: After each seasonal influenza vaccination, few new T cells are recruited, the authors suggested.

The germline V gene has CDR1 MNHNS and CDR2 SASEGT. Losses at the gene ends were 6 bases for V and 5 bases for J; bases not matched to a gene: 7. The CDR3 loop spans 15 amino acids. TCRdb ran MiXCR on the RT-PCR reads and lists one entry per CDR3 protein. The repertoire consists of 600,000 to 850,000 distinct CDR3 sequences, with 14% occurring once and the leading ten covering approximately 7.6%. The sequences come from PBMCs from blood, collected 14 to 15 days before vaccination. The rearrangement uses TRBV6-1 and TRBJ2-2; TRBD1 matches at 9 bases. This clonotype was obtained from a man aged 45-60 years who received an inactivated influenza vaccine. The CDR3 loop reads CASSPGTGITGELFF. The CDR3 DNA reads TGTGCCAGCAGCCCCGGGACAGGGATAACCGGGGAGCTGTTTTTT.